This T cell receptor beta chain was identified during a study of shared clonotypes between healthy human individuals. Study at large: Sampling drew on donors who were a couple of women and a few men aged 18 to 49.

Every contributor of samples was a Caucasian grown-up residing in Nashville, Tennessee. The trim removed 6 bases at V and 2 bases at J, leaving 4 bases unmatched. The CDR3 extends over 15 amino acids. The germline V gene encodes CDR1 LGHNA and CDR2 YNFKEQ. Researchers sequenced unsorted PBMC DNA using ten immunoSEQ deep assay plates. Clones were read by immunoSEQ multiplex PCR, and TCRdb kept only the in-frame ones, dropping some. The sample contains around 500,000 clones, around four fifths of which appear only once. Source material: PBMCs. The chain joins TRBV4-2 to TRBJ2-3; 11 nucleotides align to TRBD2. This TCR was recovered from a woman aged 40 to 50 in good health. Some clones in this sample may be carry-over from other donors' samples. The chain's CDR3 is CASRPLAGATDTQYF. The DNA of the CDR3 is TGTGCCAGCAGGCCACTAGCGGGAGCCACAGATACGCAGTATTTT.